This entry lists 12 T cell receptor beta chains sequenced from one sample in a study of blood T cell repertoires in COVID-19. Assay: immunoSEQ multiplex PCR; the TCRdb copy retains only in-frame clones and omits some. The sample shows roughly 84,000 clones, about 80% of them seen only once. The specimen was peripheral blood. The receptors originated from a woman aged 40 to 49 with active or convalescent COVID-19.

The CDR3 reads CASSYSGQGYSEAFF. The CDR3 DNA sequence: TGTGCCAGCAGTTACTCGGGCCAGGGTTACTCTGAAGCTTTCTTT. V is TRBV6-2 or TRBV6-3 and J is TRBJ1-1; D is possibly TRBD1 (5 bases). The V gene's germline CDR1 is MNHEY and CDR2 SVGEGT. This CDR3 has 15 amino acids. The germline V and J ends were trimmed by 0 bases and 6 bases, with 14 bases remaining between them.

A note on this clone: A far larger clone is one nucleotide away, so this likely arose from a read error. J is TRBJ2-7 and V is TRBV4-2; tentatively, D is TRBD2 (5 bases). Germline CDR1 and CDR2: LGHNA and YNFKEQ. The CDR3 is made up of 14 amino acids. In DNA form, the CDR3 reads TGTGCCAGCTGCCAAGCGGCCGGGCGGGACGAGCAGTACTTC. It codes for CASCQAAGRDEQYF.

The V call is TRBV21-1, the J call TRBJ2-7; the D call of TRBD1 is as the table states it, not checked on the DNA. TRBV21-1 counts as a pseudogene. This CDR3 is 17 amino acids long. CDR3: CASSAHRRDRGTYEQYF. CDR3 DNA: TGTGCCAGCAGCGCCCATCGACGGGACAGAGGTACCTACGAGCAGTACTTC.

The rearrangement uses TRBV2 and TRBJ1-6; 10 bases are a match to TRBD1. Germline loops: CDR1 SNHLY, CDR2 FYNNEI. The CDR3 runs 19 residues. V lost 5 bases and J lost 1; bases outside the gene matches: 11. The CDR3 reads CASSQTRTGGSSYNSPLHF. The CDR3 nucleotides are TGTGCCAGCAGTCAAACTAGGACAGGGGGGAGTTCCTATAATTCACCCCTCCACTTT.

The CDR3 DNA follows: TGTGCCAGCAGTTCTGGGCAGGGTCAATATCAGCCCCAGCATTTT. Its protein product is CASSSGQGQYQPQHF. The chain is built from TRBV2 and TRBJ1-5; D might be TRBD1 (5 bases). Deletions cut 5 bases from V and 5 bases from J, with 16 bases between. Per the germline V gene, CDR1 is SNHLY and CDR2 is FYNNEI. The CDR3 is made up of 15 amino acids.

V is TRBV19 and J is TRBJ2-7, with D possibly TRBD1 on 6 matching bases. The CDR3 spans 13 residues. CDR1 is LNHDA, CDR2 SQIVND, per germline (reference sequence). Deletions cut 10 bases from V and 0 bases from J, with 13 bases between. Here the CDR3 reads CATGDRSSYEQYF. CDR3 DNA: TGTGCCACCGGAGACAGGAGCTCCTACGAGCAGTACTTC.

The V call is TRBV18, the J call TRBJ2-5; tentatively, D is TRBD1 (5 bases). With 3 bases removed from V and 2 bases from J, the gap between germline ends came to 7 bases. The CDR3 length is 13 residues. Per the germline V gene, CDR1 is KGHSH and CDR2 is LQKENI. The CDR3 DNA reads TGTGCCAGCTCACCCCAGGGACAAGAGACCCAGTACTTC. Protein: CASSPQGQETQYF.

The V call is TRBV29-1, the J call TRBJ2-1; the match to TRBD2 covers 11 bases. V lost 4 bases and J lost 6; bases outside the gene matches: 2. The germline CDR1 and CDR2 sequences are SQVTM and ANQGSEA. This CDR3 contains 13 residues. The CDR3 spells CSVGLAGPNEQFF. The CDR3, as DNA: TGCAGCGTTGGACTAGCGGGACCCAATGAGCAGTTCTTC.

This clone came up a few times. The rearrangement joins TRBV5-8 to TRBJ1-2; D is unresolved. CDR3 length equals 13 residues. Trimming stripped 4 bases from V and 4 bases from J, with 11 bases between. CDR1 and CDR2 (germline): SGHTS, YDEGEE. Here the CDR3 reads CASSPQVFYGYTF. CDR3 nucleotides: TGTGCCAGCAGCCCGCAGGTCTTCTATGGCTACACCTTC.

The CDR3 DNA is TGTGCCAGCAGCTTATTCGCAGATACGCAGTATTTT. Encoded protein: CASSLFADTQYF. The V call is TRBV7-2, the J call TRBJ2-3, with unresolved D. Looked up from germline, CDR1 is SGHTA and CDR2 is FQGNSA. V was trimmed by 2 bases and J by 4 bases, leaving 4 bases between them. The length of the CDR3 is 12 residues.

This clone was recorded only once. The chain employs TRBV28 and TRBJ2-2; 8 nucleotides match TRBD2. Germline CDR1 MDHEN, CDR2 SYDVKM. The junction had 5 bases not matched to a gene; V was cut back by 4 bases and J by 4 bases. This CDR3 comprises 15 residues. The DNA of the CDR3 is TGTGCCAGCAGTTCAAGCGGGGGAGGCACCGGGGAGCTGTTTTTT. Its translation: CASSSSGGGTGELFF.

The gene calls are TRBV6-5 and TRBJ2-2; D is unclear. The CDR3 is 16 residues long. The germline CDR1 and CDR2 sequences are MNHEY and SVGAGI. Trimming took off 0 bases at V and 0 bases at J, with 8 bases between the two ends. The CDR3 reads CASSYSWQANTGELFF. The CDR3 nucleotides are TGTGCCAGCAGTTACTCATGGCAGGCGAACACCGGGGAGCTGTTTTTT.